A selection of T cell receptor beta chains follows, all from one sample in a study of T cell changes during pregnancy in multiple sclerosis. TCRdb's table, derived via immunoSEQ multiplex PCR, lists solely in-frame clones and lacks some. The table has tens of thousands of clones, around nine tenths seen once. The sample here was CD4+ T cells from peripheral blood mononuclear cells, taken in the first trimester of pregnancy. The source of these receptors is a female donor in good health, enrolled as a control in a pregnancy study. The conserved cysteine and the conserved F or W are not part of the CDR3 here.

v_call | cdr3_aa
TRBV6-1 | ASSTRQANHGYT
TRBV7-8 | ASSPGTNTEAF
TRBV28 | ASNYPSGTSGSQLQETQY
TRBV7-2 | ASSSSWYTQY
TRBV4-1 | ASSQVGGGNEQF
TRBV28 | ASTLGTSSTDTQY
TRBV28 | ASSATGRAEAF
TRBV7-9 | ASSLRLIDEQF
TRBV5-4 | ASSFDLAGGSGTDTQY
TRBV7-8 | ASSTPKGGYKSYNEQF
TRBV7-2 | ASSLSGGLQETQY
TRBV19 | ATVGASNYGYT
TRBV4-1 | ASSQEASGWDTQY
TRBV12-5 | ASGTPGTAGQF
TRBV28 | ASSSDRYEQY
TRBV5-4 | ASSLPRGDTEAF
TRBV7-8 | ASSLERREGRAF
TRBV11-3 | ASSLGGQGQF
TRBV27 | ASSFLLTSGSMNEQF
TRBV5-1 | ASSLEGTGAGTDTQY
TRBV5-1 | ASSFDKIYGYT
TRBV7-8 | ASSPAQPDRVYEQY
TRBV28 | ASSSSDTEAF
TRBV15 | ATSRNRGLRETQY
TRBV6-6 | ASEGYSNQPQH
TRBV2 | TSSEGQSGYT
TRBV6-1 | ASSEWGPGTHSGNTIY
TRBV5-6 | ASRWRGPTDTQY
TRBV5-1 | ASSAQETQETQY
TRBV6-5 | ASSWERGGRETQY
TRBV28 | ASSLTSGGAGTDTQY
TRBV5-1 | ASSLSGVGEAF
TRBV29-1 | SVVTGPSYEQY
TRBV7-9 | ASKGGGPYGYT
TRBV28 | ASRAAGSTYEQY
TRBV5-1 | ASSFREGTEAF
TRBV10-3 | AISESPGQGFGNTIY
TRBV11-2 | ASSTRLAGDTDTQY